A selection of T cell receptor beta chains follows, all from one sample in a study of T cell responses to AZD1222 COVID-19 vaccine. Produced via immunoSEQ multiplex PCR; TCRdb's table is partial and in-frame only. The repertoire holds over 100,000 clones, with approximately 90% as singletons. The sample in question was peripheral blood, obtained on day 0 of AZD1222 vaccination. The receptor set was obtained from an adult in good health. The CDR3 runs from the conserved cysteine through the conserved F or W. Each record gives: D gene, clone size, V gene, CDR3 length, J gene, CDR3 protein, CDR3 DNA. D genes are given only for firm matches. Part of the rows lack a size; the others show once, few, many or a class for expanded clones.

>-|-|TRBV3-1/TRBV3-2|17|TRBJ2-1
CASSQSLGATSQNEQFF
TGTGCCAGCAGCCAAAGTCTAGGTGCGACTAGTCAAAATGAGCAGTTCTTC
>-|-|TRBV11-2|11|TRBJ2-2
CASSLVGELFF
TGTGCCAGCAGCTTAGTAGGGGAGCTGTTTTTT
>-|-|TRBV18|15|TRBJ1-5
CASSPAQGNNQPQHF
TGTGCCAGCTCCCCCGCGCAGGGCAATAACCAGCCCCAGCATTTT
>-|-|TRBV28|14|TRBJ2-3
CASTDNVYLDTQYF
TGTGCCAGCACCGACAACGTATACCTAGATACGCAGTATTTT
>-|-|TRBV9|16|TRBJ2-2
CASSVGVAEYTGELFF
TGTGCCAGCAGCGTAGGGGTAGCGGAGTACACCGGGGAGCTGTTTTTT
>-|-|TRBV28|15|TRBJ1-1
CAILRGGSGNTEAFF
TGTGCCATCCTCCGGGGGGGGAGTGGAAACACTGAAGCTTTCTTT
>-|-|TRBV14|16|TRBJ1-3
CASSPLGTGPGNTIYF
TGTGCCAGCAGCCCACTAGGAACAGGCCCTGGAAACACCATATATTTT
>-|-|TRBV6-1|17|TRBJ2-4
CASSEGGQTLAKNIQYF
TGTGCCAGCAGTGAAGGGGGACAAACCTTAGCCAAAAACATTCAGTACTTC
>-|few|TRBV7-2|13|TRBJ1-1
CASSLRANTEAFF
TGTGCCAGCAGCTTACGCGCGAACACTGAAGCTTTCTTT
>-|-|TRBV6-5|13|TRBJ1-3
CASRARGGNTIYF
TGTGCCAGCAGAGCCAGGGGCGGAAACACCATATATTTT
>TRBD1|once|TRBV6-5|13|TRBJ1-1
CASTGQANTEAFF
TGTGCCAGCACCGGACAGGCGAACACTGAAGCTTTCTTT
>TRBD2|-|TRBV27|15|TRBJ2-4
CASSASLAGGPAQYF
TGTGCCAGCAGTGCCTCCCTAGCGGGAGGGCCGGCTCAGTACTTC
>-|-|TRBV6-2/TRBV6-3|16|TRBJ2-2
CASSQDLGRFTGELFF
TGTGCCAGCAGTCAAGACCTGGGCAGATTCACCGGGGAGCTGTTTTTT
>-|-|TRBV7-7|16|TRBJ2-1
CASSPRWGSNYNEQFF
TGTGCTAGCAGCCCCCGCTGGGGCAGCAACTACAATGAGCAGTTCTTC
>TRBD2|once|TRBV15|13|TRBJ2-7
CATSRTSGYEQYF
TGTGCCACCAGCAGAACTAGCGGCTACGAGCAGTACTTC
>TRBD2|-|TRBV12-5|13|TRBJ2-1
CASGVTGGDEQFF
TGTGCTAGTGGAGTAACCGGGGGGGATGAGCAGTTCTTC
>TRBD2|-|TRBV19|14|TRBJ2-1
CASSILAGLNEQFF
TGTGCCAGTAGTATCTTAGCGGGACTCAATGAGCAGTTCTTC
>TRBD1|-|TRBV5-6|16|TRBJ2-7
CASSRLMGQGSYEQYF
TGTGCCAGCAGCCGGCTGATGGGACAGGGTTCCTACGAGCAGTACTTC
>-|-|TRBV6-5|11|TRBJ1-2
CASREIGELTF
TGTGCCAGCAGGGAGATAGGGGAGCTCACCTTC
>TRBD1|-|TRBV27|16|TRBJ1-2
CASSPFGQGGGSGYTF
TGTGCCAGCAGTCCGTTTGGACAGGGGGGGGGTTCTGGCTACACCTTC
>-|-|TRBV28|15|TRBJ1-4
CASSPGGEDAEKLFF
TGTGCCAGCAGCCCGGGGGGGGAGGATGCTGAAAAACTGTTTTTT
>-|-|TRBV7-9|16|TRBJ1-4
CASSPRDRPLTGKLFF
TGTGCCAGCAGCCCCCGTGACAGGCCCCTAACCGGAAAACTGTTTTTT
>TRBD2|-|TRBV18|15|TRBJ2-1
CASSPRLADYNEQFF
TGTGCCAGCTCACCGAGGCTAGCGGATTACAATGAGCAGTTCTTC
>TRBD2|-|TRBV3-1/TRBV3-2|14|TRBJ2-7
CASSHRDYSGEQYF
TGTGCCAGCAGCCACCGGGACTACTCTGGGGAGCAGTACTTC
>-|once|TRBV29-1|12|TRBJ1-3
CSVQDSGNTIYF
TGCAGCGTCCAGGACTCTGGAAACACCATATATTTT
>TRBD2|-|TRBV3-1/TRBV3-2|18|TRBJ2-1
CASSQVMSSGRGYNEQFF
TGTGCCAGCAGCCAAGTGATGTCTAGCGGGAGGGGGTACAATGAGCAGTTCTTC
>-|-|TRBV9|16|TRBJ2-2
CASSVGRGPITGELFF
TGTGCCAGCAGCGTAGGTCGAGGGCCTATCACCGGGGAGCTGTTTTTT
>-|-|TRBV12-3/TRBV12-4|11|TRBJ1-1
CASRDTTEAFF
TGTGCCAGCAGAGACACCACTGAAGCTTTCTTT
>-|-|TRBV19|15|TRBJ2-1
CASSIAPTAYNEQFF
TGTGCCAGTAGTATAGCCCCGACAGCGTACAATGAGCAGTTCTTC
>-|-|TRBV7-7|14|TRBJ2-5
CASSHPRQSETQYF
TGTGCTAGCAGCCACCCGCGACAGTCGGAGACCCAGTACTTC
>-|-|TRBV19|14|TRBJ2-5
CASNNPSYGETQYF
TGTGCCAGTAACAATCCATCCTACGGAGAGACCCAGTACTTC
>TRBD2|-|TRBV2|12|TRBJ2-1
CASASGSHEQFF
TGTGCCAGCGCTAGCGGGAGTCATGAGCAGTTCTTC
>-|once|TRBV10-3|14|TRBJ1-2
CAISDEEINYGYTF
TGTGCCATCAGTGACGAGGAAATTAACTATGGCTACACCTTC
>-|-|TRBV12-3/TRBV12-4|13|TRBJ1-3
CASSDASGNTIYF
TGTGCCAGCAGCGACGCATCGGGGAACACCATATATTTT
>-|-|TRBV4-3|17|TRBJ2-3
CASSQDVGQASWNTQYF
TGCGCCAGCAGCCAAGACGTAGGGCAGGCCTCCTGGAATACGCAGTATTTT
>TRBD2|-|TRBV9|15|TRBJ2-7
CASSTGTSGTYEQYF
TGTGCCAGCAGCACCGGGACTAGCGGGACCTACGAGCAGTACTTC
>-|few|TRBV29-1|15|TRBJ2-1
CSGTRGVGVYNEQFF
TGCAGCGGGACCCGAGGGGTAGGGGTATACAATGAGCAGTTCTTC
>-|-|TRBV2|11|TRBJ2-1
CASSAYNEQFF
TGTGCCAGCAGCGCGTACAATGAGCAGTTCTTC
>TRBD1|-|TRBV19|16|TRBJ1-2
CASNLSPGQLDYGYTF
TGTGCCAGTAACCTGAGTCCGGGACAGCTTGACTATGGCTACACCTTC
>-|-|TRBV5-1|14|TRBJ1-1
CASSVGTEGAEAFF
TGCGCCAGCAGCGTGGGGACGGAGGGGGCTGAAGCTTTCTTT
>-|-|TRBV5-5|12|TRBJ1-6
CASSLNNSPLHF
TGTGCCAGCAGCTTAAATAATTCACCCCTCCACTTT
>-|-|TRBV6-5|15|TRBJ2-1
CASSSFRGANNEQFF
TGTGCCAGCAGCTCCTTCAGAGGGGCGAACAATGAGCAGTTCTTC
>TRBD2|-|TRBV7-3|15|TRBJ2-1
CASSLRLAGYNEQFF
TGTGCCAGCAGCCTTAGACTAGCGGGATACAATGAGCAGTTCTTC